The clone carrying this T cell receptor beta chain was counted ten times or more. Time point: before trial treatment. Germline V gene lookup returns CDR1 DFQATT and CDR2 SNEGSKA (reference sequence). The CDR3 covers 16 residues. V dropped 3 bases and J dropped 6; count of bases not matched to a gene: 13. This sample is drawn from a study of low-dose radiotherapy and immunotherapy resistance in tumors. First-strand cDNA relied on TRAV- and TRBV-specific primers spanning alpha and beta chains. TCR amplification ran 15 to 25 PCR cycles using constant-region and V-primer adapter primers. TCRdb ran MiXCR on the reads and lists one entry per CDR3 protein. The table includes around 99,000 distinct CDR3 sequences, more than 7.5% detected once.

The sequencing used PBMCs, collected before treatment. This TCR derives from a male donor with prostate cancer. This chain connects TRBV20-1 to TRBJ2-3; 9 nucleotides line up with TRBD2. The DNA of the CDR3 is TGCAGTGCTAGTGATCGGCGGGAGGGCCCACCCGATACGCAGTATTTT. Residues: CSASDRREGPPDTQYF.